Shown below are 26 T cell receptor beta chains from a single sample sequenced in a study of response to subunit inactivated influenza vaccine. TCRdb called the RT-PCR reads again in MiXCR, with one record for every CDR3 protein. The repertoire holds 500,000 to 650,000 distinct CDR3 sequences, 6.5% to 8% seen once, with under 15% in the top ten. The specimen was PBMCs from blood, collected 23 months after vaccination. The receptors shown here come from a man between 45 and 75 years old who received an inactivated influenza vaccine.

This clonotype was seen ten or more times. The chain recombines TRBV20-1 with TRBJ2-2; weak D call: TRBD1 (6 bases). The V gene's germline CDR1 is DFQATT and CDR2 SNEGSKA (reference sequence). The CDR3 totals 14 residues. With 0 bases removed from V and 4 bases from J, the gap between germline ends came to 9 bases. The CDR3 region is CSAREGAATGELFF. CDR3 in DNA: TGCAGTGCTAGAGAGGGGGCGGCCACCGGGGAGCTGTTTTTT.

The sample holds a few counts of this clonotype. In DNA form, the CDR3 reads TGTGCCAGCAGTCACGGTTCAGATACGCAGTATTTT. Translation gives CASSHGSDTQYF. The chain links TRBV7-8 to TRBJ2-3; D ambiguous. The V gene lost 6 bases and the J gene lost 4 bases, with 8 bases spanning the gap. The germline V gene encodes CDR1 SGHVS and CDR2 FQNEAQ. The CDR3 has 12 residues.

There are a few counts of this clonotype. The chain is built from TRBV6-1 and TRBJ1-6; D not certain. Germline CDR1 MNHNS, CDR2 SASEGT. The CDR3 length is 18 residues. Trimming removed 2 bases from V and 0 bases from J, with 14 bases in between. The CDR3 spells CASSENPPVSSYNSPLHF. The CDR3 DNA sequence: TGTGCCAGCAGTGAAAACCCCCCCGTCAGCTCCTATAATTCACCCCTCCACTTT.

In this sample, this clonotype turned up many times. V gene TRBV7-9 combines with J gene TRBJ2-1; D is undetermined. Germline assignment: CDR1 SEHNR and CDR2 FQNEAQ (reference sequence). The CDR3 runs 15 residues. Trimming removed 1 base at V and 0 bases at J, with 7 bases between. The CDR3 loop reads CASSLGFNSYNEQFF. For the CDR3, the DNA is TGTGCCAGCAGCTTAGGCTTCAACTCCTACAATGAGCAGTTCTTC.

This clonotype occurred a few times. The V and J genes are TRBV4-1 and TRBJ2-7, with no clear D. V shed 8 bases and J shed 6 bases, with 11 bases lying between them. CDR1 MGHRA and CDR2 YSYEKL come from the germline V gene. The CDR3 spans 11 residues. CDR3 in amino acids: CASGPTREQYF. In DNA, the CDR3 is TGCGCCAGCGGCCCGACTCGCGAGCAGTACTTC.

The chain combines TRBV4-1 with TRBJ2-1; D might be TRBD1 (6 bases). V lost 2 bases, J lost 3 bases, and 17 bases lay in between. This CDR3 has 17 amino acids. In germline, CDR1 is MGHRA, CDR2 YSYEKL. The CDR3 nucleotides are TGCGCCAGCAGCCAATGGATAGTGGACAGTCTCTACAATGAGCAGTTCTTC. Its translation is CASSQWIVDSLYNEQFF.

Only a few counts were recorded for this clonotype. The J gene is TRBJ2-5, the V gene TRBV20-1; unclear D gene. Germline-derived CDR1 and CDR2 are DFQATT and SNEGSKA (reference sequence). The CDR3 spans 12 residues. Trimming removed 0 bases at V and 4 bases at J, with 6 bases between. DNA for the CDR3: TGCAGTGCTAGAGATTGGTCAGAGACCCAGTACTTC. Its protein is CSARDWSETQYF.

CDR3 sequence: CASSTTSGGLGDYEQYF. The CDR3 DNA reads as TGTGCCAGCAGCACAACTAGCGGGGGCCTTGGAGACTACGAGCAGTACTTC. The chain has TRBV6-2 or TRBV6-3 and TRBJ2-7; 11 bases are shared with TRBD2. The germline V gene has CDR1 MNHEY and CDR2 SVGEGT. V shed 6 bases and J 3 bases; nucleotides not matched to a gene: 13. There are 17 residues in the CDR3.

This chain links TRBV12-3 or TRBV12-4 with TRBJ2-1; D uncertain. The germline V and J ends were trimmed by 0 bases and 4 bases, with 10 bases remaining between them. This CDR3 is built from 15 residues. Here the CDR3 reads CASSLAGGWYNEQFF. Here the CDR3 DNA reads TGTGCCAGCAGTTTAGCTGGCGGCTGGTACAATGAGCAGTTCTTC.

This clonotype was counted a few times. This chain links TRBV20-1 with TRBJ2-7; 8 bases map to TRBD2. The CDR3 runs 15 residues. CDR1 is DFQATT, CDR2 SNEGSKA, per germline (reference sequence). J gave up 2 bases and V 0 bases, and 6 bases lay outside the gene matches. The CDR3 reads CSARDRREETYEQYF. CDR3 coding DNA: TGCAGTGCTAGAGATCGGCGGGAGGAAACCTACGAGCAGTACTTC.

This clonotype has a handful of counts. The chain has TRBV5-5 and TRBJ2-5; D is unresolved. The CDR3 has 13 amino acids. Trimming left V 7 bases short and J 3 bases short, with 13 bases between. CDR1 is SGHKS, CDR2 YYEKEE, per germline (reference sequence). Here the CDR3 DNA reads TGTGCCAGCGGCCCCGGGCTAGAAGAGACCCAGTACTTC. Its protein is CASGPGLEETQYF.

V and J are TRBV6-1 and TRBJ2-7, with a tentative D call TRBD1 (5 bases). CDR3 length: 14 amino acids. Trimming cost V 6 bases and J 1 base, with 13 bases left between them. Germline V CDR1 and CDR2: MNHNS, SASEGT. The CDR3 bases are TGTGCCAGCAGGGACGACAGTAAGTCCTACGAGCAGTACTTC. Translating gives CASRDDSKSYEQYF.

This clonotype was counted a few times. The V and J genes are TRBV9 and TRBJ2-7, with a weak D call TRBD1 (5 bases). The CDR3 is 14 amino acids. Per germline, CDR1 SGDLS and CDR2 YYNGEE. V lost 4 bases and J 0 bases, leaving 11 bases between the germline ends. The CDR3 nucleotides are TGTGCCAGCAGCCCCAGACAGAGCTCCTACGAGCAGTACTTC. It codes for CASSPRQSSYEQYF.

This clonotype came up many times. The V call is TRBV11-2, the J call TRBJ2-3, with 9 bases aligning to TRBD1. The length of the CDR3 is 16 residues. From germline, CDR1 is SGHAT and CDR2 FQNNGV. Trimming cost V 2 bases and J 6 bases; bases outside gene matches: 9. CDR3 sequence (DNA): TGTGCCAGCAGCTTATTCGAACAGGGGGCGTTGGATACGCAGTATTTT. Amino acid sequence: CASSLFEQGALDTQYF.

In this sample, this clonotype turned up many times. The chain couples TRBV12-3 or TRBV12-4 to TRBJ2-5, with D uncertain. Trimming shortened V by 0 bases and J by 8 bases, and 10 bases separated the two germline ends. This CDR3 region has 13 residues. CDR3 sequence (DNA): TGTGCCAGCAGTTTAGCCCCGAGAGAAACCCAGTACTTC. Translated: CASSLAPRETQYF.

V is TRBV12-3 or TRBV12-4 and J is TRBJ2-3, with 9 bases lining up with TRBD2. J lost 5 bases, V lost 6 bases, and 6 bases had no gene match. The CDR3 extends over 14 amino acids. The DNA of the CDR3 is TGTGCCAGCAGACAGCGGGGGGCCGGAGATACGCAGTATTTT. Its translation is CASRQRGAGDTQYF.

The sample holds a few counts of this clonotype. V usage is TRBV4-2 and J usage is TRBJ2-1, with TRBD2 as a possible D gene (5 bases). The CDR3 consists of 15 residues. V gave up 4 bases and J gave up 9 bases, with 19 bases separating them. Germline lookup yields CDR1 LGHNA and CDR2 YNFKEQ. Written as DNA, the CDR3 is TGTGCCAGCAGCCGAAGCGGAGGTAGCCATAGTGAGCAGTTCTTC. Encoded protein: CASSRSGGSHSEQFF.

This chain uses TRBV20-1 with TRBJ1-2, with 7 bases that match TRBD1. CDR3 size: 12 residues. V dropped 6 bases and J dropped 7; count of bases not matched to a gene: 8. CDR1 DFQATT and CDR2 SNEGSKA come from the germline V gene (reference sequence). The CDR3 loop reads CSAERGRGGYTF. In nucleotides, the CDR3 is TGCAGTGCCGAAAGGGGGCGGGGTGGCTACACCTTC.

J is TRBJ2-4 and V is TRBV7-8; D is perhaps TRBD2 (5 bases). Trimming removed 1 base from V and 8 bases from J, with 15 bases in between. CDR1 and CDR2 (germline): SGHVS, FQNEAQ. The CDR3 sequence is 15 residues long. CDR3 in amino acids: CASSLEGGPSHIQYF. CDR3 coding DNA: TGTGCCAGCAGCTTAGAGGGCGGGCCGTCCCACATTCAGTACTTC.

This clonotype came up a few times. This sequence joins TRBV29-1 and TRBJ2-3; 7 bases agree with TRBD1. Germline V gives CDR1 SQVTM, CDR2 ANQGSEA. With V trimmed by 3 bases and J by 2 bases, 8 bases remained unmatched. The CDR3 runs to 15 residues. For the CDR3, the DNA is TGCAGCGTTGATTACAGGGGCCAAAACACAGATACGCAGTATTTT. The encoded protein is CSVDYRGQNTDTQYF.

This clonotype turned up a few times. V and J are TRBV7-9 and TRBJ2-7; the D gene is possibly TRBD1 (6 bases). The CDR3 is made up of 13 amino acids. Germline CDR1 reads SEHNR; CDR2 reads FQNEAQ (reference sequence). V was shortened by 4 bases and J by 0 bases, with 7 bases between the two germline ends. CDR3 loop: CASSSDSSYEQYF. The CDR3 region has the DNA TGTGCCAGCAGCTCGGACAGCTCCTACGAGCAGTACTTC.

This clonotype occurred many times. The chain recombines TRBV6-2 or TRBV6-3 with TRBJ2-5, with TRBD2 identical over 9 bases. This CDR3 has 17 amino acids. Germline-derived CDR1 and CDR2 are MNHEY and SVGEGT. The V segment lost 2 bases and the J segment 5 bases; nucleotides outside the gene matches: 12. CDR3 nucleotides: TGTGCCAGCAGTTACCGGCCCTATCTAGCGGGGCCGGAGACCCAGTACTTC. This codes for CASSYRPYLAGPETQYF.

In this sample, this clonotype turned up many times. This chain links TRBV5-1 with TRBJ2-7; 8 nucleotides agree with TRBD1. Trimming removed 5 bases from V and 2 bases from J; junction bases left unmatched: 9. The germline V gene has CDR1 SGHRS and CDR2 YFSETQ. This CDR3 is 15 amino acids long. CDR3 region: CASRYLGTGTYEQYF. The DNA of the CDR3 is TGCGCCAGCAGATACCTCGGGACAGGAACCTACGAGCAGTACTTC. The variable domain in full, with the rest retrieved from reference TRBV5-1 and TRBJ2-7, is KAGVTQTPRYLIKTRGQQVTLSCSPISGHRSVSWYQQTPGQGLQFLFEYFSETQRNKGNFPGRFSGRQFSNSRSEMNVSTLELGDSALYLCASRYLGTGTYEQYFGPGTRLTVT.

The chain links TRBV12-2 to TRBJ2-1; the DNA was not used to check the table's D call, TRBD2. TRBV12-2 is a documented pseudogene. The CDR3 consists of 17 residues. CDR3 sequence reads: CASRSNPPRPTYNEQFF. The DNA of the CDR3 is TGTGCAAGTCGCTCCAACCCTCCCCGGCCGACCTACAATGAGCAGTTCTTC.

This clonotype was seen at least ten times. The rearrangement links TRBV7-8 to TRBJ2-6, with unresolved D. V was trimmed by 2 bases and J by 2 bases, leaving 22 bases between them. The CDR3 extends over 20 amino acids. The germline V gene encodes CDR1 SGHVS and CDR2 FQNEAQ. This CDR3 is CASSLSWLLDYSPGANVLTF. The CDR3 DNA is TGTGCCAGCAGCTTAAGCTGGCTTCTAGATTACTCTCCTGGGGCCAACGTCCTGACTTTC.

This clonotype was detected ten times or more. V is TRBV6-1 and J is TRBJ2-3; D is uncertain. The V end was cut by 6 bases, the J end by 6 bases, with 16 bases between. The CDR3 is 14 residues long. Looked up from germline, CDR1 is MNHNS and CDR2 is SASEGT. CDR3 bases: TGTGCCAGCAGCATTCGGACCCTGAGGGATACGCAGTATTTT. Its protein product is CASSIRTLRDTQYF.